Shown below are 27 T cell receptor beta chains from a single sample sequenced in a study of memory CD4+ T cells and cytomegalovirus serostatus. Only in-frame clones appear in the TCRdb table, and some are missing; sequencing was by immunoSEQ multiplex PCR. This table has roughly 48,000 clones, over 60% appearing once. The sort gate was single viable CD3+CD4+CD8-CD45RO+ cells for memory CD4+ T cells. The sample taken for sequencing was memory CD4+ T cells from blood. These receptors were obtained from an adult in good health and CMV-seropositive.

In this sample, this clone turned up once. The CDR3 reads CASSSMTSGSGNEQFF. In DNA form, the CDR3 reads TGTGCCAGCAGCTCCATGACTAGCGGGAGTGGCAATGAGCAGTTCTTC. J is TRBJ2-1 and V is TRBV7-9, with 12 bases identical to TRBD2. This CDR3 is 16 amino acids long. From germline, CDR1 is SEHNR and CDR2 FQNEAQ (reference sequence). Losses at the gene ends were 4 bases for V and 6 bases for J; bases not matched to a gene: 7.

This clone was recorded once. J is TRBJ2-7 and V is TRBV5-8; D is undetermined. The V and J ends lost 0 bases and 7 bases respectively, with 5 bases between them. This CDR3 comprises 11 residues. CDR1 and CDR2 from the germline V gene are SGHTS and YDEGEE. The CDR3 coding sequence is TGTGCCAGCAGCTTGGTGCAGGAGCAGTACTTC. Its protein product is CASSLVQEQYF.

The chain joins TRBV5-4 to TRBJ2-1, with TRBD2 matching over 10 bases. Germline assignment: CDR1 SGHNT and CDR2 YYREEE (reference sequence). The CDR3 runs 16 residues. V dropped 4 bases and J dropped 6; count of bases not matched to a gene: 10. CDR3 amino acids: CASSPEPSGGPNEQFF. CDR3 DNA sequence: TGTGCCAGCAGCCCGGAGCCTAGCGGGGGCCCCAATGAGCAGTTCTTC.

The chain combines TRBV28 with TRBJ2-4; weak D call: TRBD2 (6 bases). The V gene lost 7 bases and the J gene lost 0 bases, with 10 bases spanning the gap. Germline V gives CDR1 MDHEN, CDR2 SYDVKM. The CDR3 sequence is 14 residues long. The CDR3 DNA reads TGTGCCAGCACGGGGCGGGAAGCCAAAAACATTCAGTACTTC. This codes for CASTGREAKNIQYF.

This chain joins TRBV11-3 and TRBJ2-1, with 9 bases aligning to TRBD2. This CDR3 region has 13 residues. Germline loops: CDR1 SGHNT, CDR2 YENEEA. The V gene end was trimmed by 6 bases and the J gene end by 10 bases; junction bases not matched to a gene: 7. The CDR3 sequence: CASSRVAGEEQFF. The CDR3 DNA reads as TGTGCCAGCAGTAGGGTAGCGGGAGAGGAGCAGTTCTTC. Using reference TRBV11-3 and TRBJ2-1 for the parts outside the CDR3, the full variable domain is EAGVVQSPRYKIIEKKQPVAFWCNPISGHNTLYWYLQNLGQGPELLIRYENEEAVDDSQLPKDRFSAERLKGVDSTLKIQPAELGDSAVYLCASSRVAGEEQFFGPGTRLTVL.

The chain employs TRBV5-1 and TRBJ1-1; TRBD1 might be the D (5 bases). The CDR3 spans 18 residues. Germline V CDR1 and CDR2: SGHRS, YFSETQ. V gave up 6 bases and J gave up 0 bases, with 24 bases separating them. The CDR3 coding sequence is TGCGCCAGCAAGAGAGGGACGGACCCCGCTCTAATGAACACTGAAGCTTTCTTT. It translates to CASKRGTDPALMNTEAFF.

The rearrangement uses TRBV9 and TRBJ1-1; D might be TRBD1 (6 bases). V lost 0 bases, J lost 1 base, and 7 bases lay in between. This CDR3 contains 14 residues. From germline, CDR1 is SGDLS and CDR2 YYNGEE. CDR3 nucleotide sequence: TGTGCCAGCAGCGTAGGGGGACAGAACACTGAAGCTTTCTTT. As protein: CASSVGGQNTEAFF.

V gene TRBV28 combines with J gene TRBJ1-5; D unclear. The CDR3 is 13 residues long. Germline V lookup: CDR1 MDHEN, CDR2 SYDVKM. The V gene lost 6 bases and the J gene lost 4 bases, with 10 bases spanning the gap. CDR3 DNA: TGTGCCAGCAGCTCGGTGGCAAATCAGCCCCAGCATTTT. It translates to CASSSVANQPQHF.

The chain recombines TRBV7-3 with TRBJ2-1; 9 bases align to TRBD2. Germline CDR1 is SGHTA and CDR2 is FQGTGA. V shed 4 bases, J shed 5 bases, and the junction held 15 bases outside the gene matches. The CDR3 extends over 18 amino acids. DNA of the CDR3: TGTGCCAGCAGCTCCCCTAGCGGGGTTAACGGTCCCAACAATGAGCAGTTCTTC. Translating it yields CASSSPSGVNGPNNEQFF.

The chain couples TRBV27 to TRBJ2-2; 12 bases align to TRBD1. Per the germline V gene, CDR1 is MNHEY and CDR2 is SMNVEV (reference sequence). Trimming at V came to 4 bases and at J to 7 bases, leaving 4 bases not matched to a gene. This CDR3 comprises 15 residues. The CDR3 is CASSSGQGAVGELFF. CDR3 DNA sequence: TGTGCCAGCAGTTCGGGACAGGGGGCGGTCGGGGAGCTGTTTTTT.

This chain uses TRBV19 with TRBJ1-2; D is unresolved. The ends were cut back, 7 bases at V and 0 bases at J, with 12 bases in the middle. The germline CDR1 and CDR2 sequences are LNHDA and SQIVND (reference sequence). This CDR3 has 14 residues. Here the CDR3 DNA reads TGTGCCAGTACCGACGGCCTATCTAACTATGGCTACACCTTC. Its protein is CASTDGLSNYGYTF.

The chain has TRBV6-6 and TRBJ1-3; the D is unclear. CDR1 is MNHNY and CDR2 is SVGAGI in the germline V gene (reference sequence). The CDR3 loop spans 11 amino acids. Trimming removed 7 bases at V and 4 bases at J, with 5 bases between. The CDR3 here is CASTQGNTIYF. The DNA of the CDR3 is TGTGCCAGCACACAGGGAAACACCATATATTTT.

This chain joins TRBV28 and TRBJ1-2, with 9 bases matching TRBD1. The CDR3 is 13 residues long. J lost 8 bases, V lost 3 bases, and 4 bases had no gene match. Germline assignment: CDR1 MDHEN and CDR2 SYDVKM. CDR3 amino acids: CASSFRTGAGYTF. In DNA form, the CDR3 reads TGTGCCAGCAGTTTTAGGACAGGGGCGGGCTACACCTTC.

V and J are TRBV28 and TRBJ2-7; D assignment may be TRBD1 or TRBD2 (5 bases each). V was shortened by 7 bases and J by 4 bases, with 11 bases between the two germline ends. Germline CDR1 is MDHEN and CDR2 is SYDVKM. The CDR3 totals 12 residues. For the CDR3, the DNA is TGTGCCAGCAAGGGGAGAGTATACGAGCAGTACTTC. Its protein product is CASKGRVYEQYF.

This chain uses TRBV5-1 with TRBJ2-7; 9 bases fit TRBD1. This CDR3 comprises 16 residues. Germline CDR1 is SGHRS and CDR2 is YFSETQ. The V gene end was trimmed by 4 bases and the J gene end by 4 bases; junction bases not matched to a gene: 12. The CDR3 DNA reads as TGCGCCAGCAGCCAACCCAAATGGGACAGGGTTTACGAGCAGTACTTC. It yields the protein CASSQPKWDRVYEQYF.

The rearrangement links TRBV7-9 to TRBJ2-5, with 12 nucleotides matching TRBD1. Germline CDR1 and CDR2: SEHNR and FQNEAQ (reference sequence). The length of the CDR3 is 16 residues. V trimming: 1 base; J trimming: 2 bases; junction bases outside the gene matches: 2. CDR3 nucleotide sequence: TGTGCCAGCAGCTTAGGGGACAGGGGGCTTCAAGAGACCCAGTACTTC. Encoded protein: CASSLGDRGLQETQYF. The full variable domain, rest sourced from reference TRBV7-9 and TRBJ2-5, is DTGVSQNPRHKITKRGQNVTFRCDPISEHNRLYWYRQTLGQGPEFLTYFQNEAQLEKSRLLSDRFSAERPKGSFSTLEIQRTEQGDSAMYLCASSLGDRGLQETQYFGPGTRLLVL.

V is TRBV5-6 and J is TRBJ2-3; D ambiguous. The V gene's germline CDR1 is SGHDT and CDR2 YYEEEE. There are 14 residues in the CDR3. V dropped 2 bases and J dropped 0 bases, with 7 bases sitting between them. CDR3 sequence: CASSFFLSTDTQYF. Here the CDR3 DNA reads TGTGCCAGCAGCTTCTTTCTTAGCACAGATACGCAGTATTTT.

The chain has TRBV6-6 and TRBJ1-4; perhaps TRBD1 as D (5 bases). The CDR3 runs 16 residues. Trimming removed 6 bases from V and 0 bases from J, with 14 bases in between. Germline CDR1 MNHNY, CDR2 SVGAGI (reference sequence). CDR3 amino acids: CASRTPDSATNEKLFF. As DNA, the CDR3 is TGTGCCAGCAGGACCCCTGACAGTGCAACTAATGAAAAACTGTTTTTT.

This clone was recorded a few times. Written as DNA, the CDR3 is TGTGCCAGCAGCCATTACAGGGGAGAGCAGTACTTC. This sequence encodes CASSHYRGEQYF. The rearrangement joins TRBV7-2 to TRBJ2-7; 7 bases agree with TRBD1. CDR1 is SGHTA and CDR2 is FQGNSA in the germline V gene. The CDR3 consists of 12 residues. The J segment lost 7 bases and the V segment lost 5 bases, leaving 5 bases of the junction unmatched.

The V and J genes are TRBV7-2 and TRBJ2-2; perhaps TRBD2 as D (6 bases). The germline V gene has CDR1 SGHTA and CDR2 FQGNSA. Trimming cost V 2 bases and J 0 bases, with 16 bases left between them. The CDR3 covers 18 residues. CDR3 in DNA: TGTGCCAGCAGCTTAAGGGCGGCGGCGGGGACGAACACCGGGGAGCTGTTTTTT. It translates to CASSLRAAAGTNTGELFF. The full variable domain, completed using reference TRBV7-2 and TRBJ2-2, is GAGVSQSPSNKVTEKGKDVELRCDPISGHTALYWYRQSLGQGLEFLIYFQGNSAPDKSGLPSDRFSAERTGGSVSTLTIQRTQQEDSAVYLCASSLRAAAGTNTGELFFGEGSRLTVL.

The chain combines TRBV9 with TRBJ2-5; 15 nucleotides agree with TRBD2. V lost 3 bases to trimming and J lost 5 bases; unmatched junction nucleotides: 2. CDR1 is SGDLS, CDR2 YYNGEE, per germline. The CDR3 has 15 residues. CDR3 amino acids: CASSGTSGGAETQYF. The CDR3 coding sequence is TGTGCCAGCAGCGGGACTAGCGGGGGGGCCGAGACCCAGTACTTC.

The gene calls are TRBV19 and TRBJ1-3, with a tentative D call TRBD1 (5 bases). The CDR3 extends over 12 amino acids. V was cut by 6 bases and J by 6 bases, with 9 bases left in between. Looked up from germline, CDR1 is LNHDA and CDR2 is SQIVND (reference sequence). Here the CDR3 reads CASSPGANTIYF. The CDR3 DNA is TGTGCCAGTAGCCCCGGGGCAAACACCATATATTTT.

The chain links TRBV29-1 to TRBJ2-5; D remains unclear. V dropped 4 bases and J dropped 3 bases, with 15 bases sitting between them. The CDR3 is made up of 14 amino acids. The V gene's germline CDR1 is SQVTM and CDR2 ANQGSEA. CDR3 bases: TGCAGCGTTGGGGTAGTGCTAACGAAAGAGACCCAGTACTTC. Amino acids: CSVGVVLTKETQYF.

In its sample, this clone was seen once. The chain joins TRBV6-5 to TRBJ2-7; D ambiguous. The CDR3 has 14 residues. V gave up 4 bases and J gave up 6 bases, with 16 bases separating them. Germline loops: CDR1 MNHEY, CDR2 SVGAGI. The CDR3 sequence is CASSLSPSTVEQYF. CDR3 in DNA: TGTGCCAGCAGTTTGAGTCCCTCAACGGTCGAGCAGTACTTC.

This chain links TRBV6-1 with TRBJ2-3; 8 bases are a match to TRBD1. Unmatched junction bases numbered 7, after V lost 2 bases and J lost 6 bases. Germline-derived CDR1 and CDR2 are MNHNS and SASEGT. The CDR3 length is 15 residues. The CDR3 region has the DNA TGTGCCAGCAGTGAATTGGAGACAGGGGTTGATACGCAGTATTTT. Amino acids: CASSELETGVDTQYF.

This chain connects TRBV9 to TRBJ1-2, with D maybe TRBD1 (6 bases). The germline V gene encodes CDR1 SGDLS and CDR2 YYNGEE. The CDR3 consists of 14 residues. V gave up 3 bases and J gave up 8 bases, with 17 bases separating them. The CDR3 protein is CASSGRGVRQGYTF. Written as DNA, the CDR3 is TGTGCCAGCAGCGGGAGGGGGGTCCGTCAGGGCTACACCTTC.

This clone was picked up a small number of times. This chain connects TRBV5-4 to TRBJ2-7; D perhaps matches TRBD2 (5 bases). CDR1 SGHNT and CDR2 YYREEE come from the germline V gene (reference sequence). CDR3 length: 16 residues. The V gene lost 3 bases and the J gene lost 2 bases, with 18 bases spanning the gap. CDR3 in amino acids: CASSSSAGLKTYEQYF. The DNA of the CDR3 is TGTGCCAGCAGCTCTTCCGCCGGACTCAAGACCTACGAGCAGTACTTC.